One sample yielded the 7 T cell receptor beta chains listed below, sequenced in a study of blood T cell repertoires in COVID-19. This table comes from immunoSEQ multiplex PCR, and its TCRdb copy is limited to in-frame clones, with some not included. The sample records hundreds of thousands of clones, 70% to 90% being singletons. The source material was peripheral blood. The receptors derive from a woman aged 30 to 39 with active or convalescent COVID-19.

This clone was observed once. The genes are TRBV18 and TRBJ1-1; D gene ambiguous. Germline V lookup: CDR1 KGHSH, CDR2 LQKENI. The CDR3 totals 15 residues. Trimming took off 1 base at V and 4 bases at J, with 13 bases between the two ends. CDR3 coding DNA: TGTGCCAGCTCACCACTTTCGGAAACGGGCACTGAAGCTTTCTTT. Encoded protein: CASSPLSETGTEAFF.

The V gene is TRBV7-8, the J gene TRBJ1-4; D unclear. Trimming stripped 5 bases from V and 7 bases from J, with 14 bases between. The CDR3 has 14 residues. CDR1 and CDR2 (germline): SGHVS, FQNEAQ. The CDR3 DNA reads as TGTGCCAGCAGCCTCAGGAGGATGGGTGAAAAACTGTTTTTT. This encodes CASSLRRMGEKLFF.

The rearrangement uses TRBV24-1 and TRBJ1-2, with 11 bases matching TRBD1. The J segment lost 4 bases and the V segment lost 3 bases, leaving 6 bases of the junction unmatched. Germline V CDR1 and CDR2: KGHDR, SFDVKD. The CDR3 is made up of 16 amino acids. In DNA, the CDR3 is TGTGCCACCAGTGATCAGAGGGACAGGGGGACCTATGGCTACACCTTC. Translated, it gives CATSDQRDRGTYGYTF.

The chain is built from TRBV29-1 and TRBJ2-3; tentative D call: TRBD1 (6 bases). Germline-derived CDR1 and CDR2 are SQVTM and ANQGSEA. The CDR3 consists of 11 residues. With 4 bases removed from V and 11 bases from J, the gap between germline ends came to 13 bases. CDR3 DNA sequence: TGCAGCGTTGTTTGGGGACACCTGCAGTATTTT. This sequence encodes CSVVWGHLQYF.

In nucleotides, the CDR3 is TGTGCCAGTAGTACACGAGCGGACTCTCCAAACATTCAGTACTTC. This sequence encodes CASSTRADSPNIQYF. The J gene is TRBJ2-4, the V gene TRBV19; TRBD2 is a possible D gene (5 bases). CDR1 and CDR2 from the germline V gene are LNHDA and SQIVND (reference sequence). Trimming shortened V by 4 bases and J by 6 bases, and 16 bases separated the two germline ends. This CDR3 spans 15 amino acids.

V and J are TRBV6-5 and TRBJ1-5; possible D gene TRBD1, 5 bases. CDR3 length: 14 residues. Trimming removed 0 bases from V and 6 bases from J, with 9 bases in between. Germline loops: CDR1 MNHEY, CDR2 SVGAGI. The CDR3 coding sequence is TGTGCCAGCAGTTACTCAGGGGAAGGTCAGCCCCAGCATTTT. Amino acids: CASSYSGEGQPQHF.

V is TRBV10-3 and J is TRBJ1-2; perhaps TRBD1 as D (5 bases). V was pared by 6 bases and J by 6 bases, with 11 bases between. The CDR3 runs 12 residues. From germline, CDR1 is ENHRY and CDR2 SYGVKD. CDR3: CAIRSGLDGYTF. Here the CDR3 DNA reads TGTGCCATCAGGTCAGGGCTTGATGGCTACACCTTC.